This is a list of T cell receptor beta chains from one sample in a study of CD8 T cells in Susac syndrome. A single record per CDR3 protein comes from TCRdb applying MiXCR to the immunoSEQ multiplex PCR reads. The table includes 84,000 or so distinct CDR3 sequences, 94% detected once. The material sequenced was CD8+ T cells from PBMCs. These receptor sequences come from a human donor with Susac syndrome. Each CDR3 is given with its conserved first and last residue. A D gene is named only where the DNA matches it firmly. Size values are once, few and many counts, or a class for expanded clones, and some rows have none.

>once|TRBJ2-7|TRBV12-3/TRBV12-4|TRBD1
TGTGCCAGCAGGACCGGACAGGACCAACGAGAGGAGCAGTACTTC
CASRTGQDQREEQYF
>-|TRBJ2-6|TRBV27|-
TGTGCCAGCAGCGTGGGCGGGCCTCCCTCTGGGGCCAACGTCCTGACTTTC
CASSVGGPPSGANVLTF
>-|TRBJ2-1|TRBV9|-
TGTGCCAGCAGCTTACCCGGACTGGGGTTTGATGAGCAGTTCTTC
CASSLPGLGFDEQFF
>once|TRBJ2-5|TRBV7-9|-
TGTGCCAGCAGCTTAGATACTAGCATCGGAGAGACCCAGTACTTC
CASSLDTSIGETQYF
>few|TRBJ2-7|TRBV6-2/TRBV6-3|-
TGTGCCAGCAGTTGGGAGGGGGCGGCTTCCTACGAGCAGTACTTC
CASSWEGAASYEQYF
>-|TRBJ2-5|TRBV12-5|TRBD1
TGTGCTAGTGGTTATGATAGGACAGGGAATCAAGAGACCCAGTACTTC
CASGYDRTGNQETQYF
>-|TRBJ2-1|TRBV30|-
TGTGCCTGTGCCCCACGAAATTGGGGTGAGCAGTTCTTC
CACAPRNWGEQFF
>-|TRBJ2-5|TRBV3-1|-
TGTGCCAGCAGAAACAGGGTCCAAGAGACCCAGTACTTC
CASRNRVQETQYF
>-|TRBJ2-5|TRBV30|-
TGTGCCTGGAGTGTACTGGGGAGTGGTGAGACCCAGTACTTC
CAWSVLGSGETQYF
>once|TRBJ2-1|TRBV30|-
TGTGCCTGGAATTACGGGGGAAACCTCTACAATGAGCAGTTCTTC
CAWNYGGNLYNEQFF
>-|TRBJ2-7|TRBV29-1|TRBD1
TGCAGCGCATGGACAGGGAGTAATTACGAGCAGTACTTC
CSAWTGSNYEQYF
>-|TRBJ2-6|TRBV30|-
TGTGCCTGGAGTGTAGGCAGTGGAGCCAACGTCCTGACTTTC
CAWSVGSGANVLTF
>once|TRBJ2-7|TRBV30|TRBD2
TGTGCCTGGAGTGGGACTAGCGGGGGTCTCCTTACTGGCGAGCAGTACTTC
CAWSGTSGGLLTGEQYF
>-|TRBJ1-1|TRBV5-4|-
TGTGCCAGCAGCTTGCAGGCCCGCTACAGGGACACTGAAGCTTTCTTT
CASSLQARYRDTEAFF
>-|TRBJ2-3|TRBV7-9|-
TGTGCCAGCAGCCCGGCGGGAGATACGCAGTATTTT
CASSPAGDTQYF
>-|TRBJ2-1|TRBV7-9|-
TGTGCCAGCAGCTTGGTGCAGGGTATCCATGAGCAGTTCTTC
CASSLVQGIHEQFF
>-|TRBJ2-7|TRBV12-3/TRBV12-4|TRBD1
TGTGCCAGCAGTTCCGGGACAGGTAGCTCCTACGAGCAGTACTTC
CASSSGTGSSYEQYF
>-|TRBJ2-2|TRBV18|-
TGTGCCAGCTCACCACCGCCGGGAGACACCGGGGAGCTGTTTTTT
CASSPPPGDTGELFF
>-|TRBJ2-4|TRBV20-1|-
TGCAGTGCTCCCAGGGGACCGGTTCACATTCAGTACTTC
CSAPRGPVHIQYF
>-|TRBJ2-1|TRBV13|TRBD2
TGTGCCAGCAGCGAGACCGGGACTAGAAAGAATGAGCAGTTCTTC
CASSETGTRKNEQFF
>-|TRBJ2-7|TRBV6-5|-
TGTGCCAGCAGTTACTCGATGGAGCAGACCGAGCAGTACTTC
CASSYSMEQTEQYF
>-|TRBJ2-2|TRBV23-1|-
TGCGCCAGCAGACCGGGGGAGCTGTTTTTT
CASRPGELFF
>-|TRBJ2-2|TRBV4-1|TRBD1
TGCGCCACCAAGGACAGGGAGAACACCGGGGAGCTGTTTTTT
CATKDRENTGELFF
>-|TRBJ1-2|TRBV12-3/TRBV12-4|-
TGTGCCAGCAGTCCCCTTACGAGGGCGAACTATGGCTACACCTTC
CASSPLTRANYGYTF
>-|TRBJ2-7|TRBV10-3|-
TGTGCCATCAGTGATGCCGGAGACTACGAGCAGTACTTC
CAISDAGDYEQYF
>-|TRBJ2-7|TRBV6-6|-
TGTGCCAGCAGTTACTCCTACAACGAGCAGTACTTC
CASSYSYNEQYF
>-|TRBJ1-1|TRBV29-1|-
TGCAGCGTTGATAGGGGACCCAACCAACTGAACACTGAAGCTTTCTTT
CSVDRGPNQLNTEAFF
>-|TRBJ2-1|TRBV4-2|-
TGTGCCAGCAGCCAAGTTAGCGGCTCCTACAATGAGCAGTTCTTC
CASSQVSGSYNEQFF